The next 5 T cell receptor beta chains were all read from a single sample in a study of graft-versus-host responses after intestinal transplantation. Plated together were some 200,000 CFSE-labeled responder cells and some 200,000 irradiated, violet-dye-labeled stimulator cells. The protocol was immunoSEQ multiplex PCR, while the TCRdb copy is restricted to in-frame clones and leaves out a portion. The data contain 7,400 or so clones, 30% to 35% of them singletons. The material sequenced was alloreactive CD8+ T cells from a mixed lymphocyte reaction culture, taken before transplantation. As to subset: CFSE-low proliferating T cells sorted from roughly 6-day pre-transplant mixed lymphocyte reaction (GvH or HvG direction). Receptors originate from a human patient who was an organ donor for intestinal transplantation.

Only a few counts were recorded for this clone. V and J are TRBV7-3 and TRBJ2-1, with D perhaps matching TRBD2 (6 bases). Germline V gives CDR1 SGHTA, CDR2 FQGTGA. The CDR3 spans 19 residues. The germline V and J ends were trimmed by 1 base and 9 bases, with 28 bases remaining between them. CDR3 region: CASSLMIGPRGGKGTEQFF. The DNA of the CDR3 is TGTGCCAGCAGCTTAATGATTGGGCCGAGGGGAGGCAAGGGTACTGAGCAGTTCTTC. The whole variable domain, filled in from reference TRBV7-3 and TRBJ2-1, reads GAGVSQTPSNKVTEKGKYVELRCDPISGHTALYWYRQSLGQGPEFLIYFQGTGAADDSGLPNDRFFAVRPEGSVSTLKIQRTERGDSAVYLCASSLMIGPRGGKGTEQFFGPGTRLTVL.

This clone rates as medium-sized (0.01 to 0.1%). The chain recombines TRBV27 with TRBJ1-2; D gene uncertain. CDR1 is MNHEY, CDR2 SMNVEV, per germline (reference sequence). CDR3 length equals 13 residues. Trimming stripped 5 bases from V and 6 bases from J, with 13 bases between. CDR3 amino acids: CASSLGNGNGYTF. The CDR3 nucleotides are TGTGCCAGCAGTCTGGGCAATGGTAATGGCTACACCTTC.

This sequence joins TRBV28 and TRBJ2-7; perhaps TRBD2 as D (7 bases). The CDR3 is 16 amino acids. Per the germline V gene, CDR1 is MDHEN and CDR2 is SYDVKM. V was cut by 4 bases and J by 6 bases, with 22 bases left in between. CDR3 coding DNA: TGTGCCAGCAGTTGGGGCGGGAGCCCAATAGGGGGCGAGCAGTACTTC. This codes for CASSWGGSPIGGEQYF.

The chain links TRBV7-3 to TRBJ2-5; 8 bases are a match to TRBD2. The CDR3 has 13 residues. The V gene's germline CDR1 is SGHTA and CDR2 FQGTGA. Trimming removed 5 bases from V and 5 bases from J; junction bases left unmatched: 4. The CDR3 DNA is TGTGCCAGCAGCCCCTCGGGGGGGGAGACCCAGTACTTC. Translated, it gives CASSPSGGETQYF.

This clone turned up a few times. The chain carries TRBV4-1 and TRBJ2-1; the match to TRBD2 covers 12 bases. V shed 4 bases and J 8 bases; nucleotides not matched to a gene: 15. There are 18 residues in the CDR3. Germline V gene sequence: CDR1 MGHRA, CDR2 YSYEKL. This chain's CDR3 is CASSPPRATSGRVDEQFF. In DNA, the CDR3 is TGCGCCAGCAGCCCCCCACGGGCGACTAGCGGGAGAGTCGATGAGCAGTTCTTC.